Listed here is a single T cell receptor (beta chain). Trimming stripped 0 bases from V and 2 bases from J, with 9 bases between. Germline-derived CDR1 and CDR2 are SGHRS and YFSETQ. The CDR3 runs to 15 residues. This entry comes from a study of blood T cell repertoires in COVID-19. The overall study: Both acute and convalescent COVID-19 samples were obtained from the United States, Italy and Spain.

Clones were sequenced by immunoSEQ multiplex PCR, and TCRdb holds only the in-frame ones, with some missing. The table records about 150,000 clones, roughly 87% of them present only once. The chain is built from TRBV5-1 and TRBJ1-5; D may be TRBD1 (5 bases). The specimen sequenced was PBMCs or T cells enriched from blood (not recorded which). The source is a woman aged 40-49 years who had been exposed to COVID-19. The CDR3 loop is CASSLEGAGNQPQHF. CDR3 nucleotides: TGCGCCAGCAGCTTGGAAGGGGCTGGCAATCAGCCCCAGCATTTT.